This T cell receptor (beta chain) was recorded in a study of blood T cell repertoires in COVID-19 (dated by TCRdb to 2018 to 2021). With regard to the full study: Samples covering the acute and convalescent phases of COVID-19 were provided by collaborators in the United States, Italy and Spain. Samples were obtained from the ongoing ImmuneRACE study (first 160 participants) and from over 1,000 subjects provided by 6 global collaborators. The dataset comprised deeply sampled blood TCRbeta repertoires from subjects exposed to, actively infected with, or recovered from COVID-19. The prospective study material was composed of cDNA or gDNA derived from T cells, B-cell-depleted T cells, or PBMCs. Sample metadata almost always included a de-identified subject ID, COVID-19 status, age in years and sex. The repertoires were made available in a free public database intended to serve as a resource for research on the immune response to SARS-CoV-2. Where available, HLA class I and class II types were taken from metadata supplied by the sample provider and were not determined by assay-based typing. Points the paper makes about the study in general: The amount of clinical and demographic metadata varied by source and participant and was provided uncurated.

The collaborating institutions used their own protocols to collect whole blood in K2EDTA tubes. For TCRbeta analysis, collaborator samples were shipped as frozen whole blood, as isolated PBMCs, or as DNA extracted from either sample type. CDR1 SSHAT and CDR2 FNYEAQ were looked up in the germline V gene (reference sequence). The CDR3 contains 15 residues, cysteine and phenylalanine counted. Only the CDR3 region is kept as DNA, spanning 45 bases read in frame from base 1. V ends up 1 base short and J 5 bases short, with an unmatched junction base count of 6. With respect to this clone: The target of this receptor is not known. Per-nucleotide qualities are absent, and no much larger clonotype sits a single base away.

TCRbeta CDR3 regions were amplified from genomic DNA using the immunoSEQ Assay, a bias-controlled multiplex PCR. The source study handled its data this way. The number of nucleated cells in each sample was estimated by amplification of reference gene primers within the assay. Sequence reads were collapsed and filtered to measure the absolute abundance of every unique TCRbeta CDR3 rearrangement. For each sample, productive Simpson clonality was calculated by taking the square root of Simpson's diversity index across productive rearrangements. TCRdb stores this immuneACCESS table with in-frame sequences only. Part of the clones is absent; in the studies checked, under half of the shortfall reflects unresolved V genes, and no reason is known for the rest. V and J calls plus clone size are reproduced from that table; the DNA served to infer D and trimming. The sample table lists under 200,000 clones, just under 90% of them with a count of one. Jointly, the top ten make up 3.5% to 4.5% of the sample.

The sequence was obtained from a man between 18 and 29 years old with active or convalescent COVID-19. What was sequenced was peripheral blood. The rearrangement joined TRBV7-7 to TRBJ2-5; 8 nucleotides in the junction match TRBD1. The DNA sequence is as follows: TGTGCCAGCAGCTTAGTAGGACAGGGCGGGGAGACCCAGTACTTC. This codes for CASSLVGQGGETQYF.